This is a list of T cell receptor beta chains from one sample in a study of breast tumors, draining lymph nodes, adjacent tissues. TCRdb re-analysed the multiplex PCR reads in MiXCR, keeping a single row per CDR3 protein. The data contain about 130,000 distinct CDR3 sequences, 20% to 25% of them singletons. The source material was axillary lymph node tissue. The source of these receptors is a female donor with breast cancer. Some clones in this sample may be carry-over from other donors' samples. The CDR3 runs from the conserved cysteine through the conserved F or W. Fields, in order: CDR3 DNA, CDR3 protein, clone size, V gene, D gene, J gene. The D gene is left open where the match is weak. Rows may omit the clone size; those that give it use once, few, many or a size class.

TGCGCCAGCAGCCAAGTACTCGGCGCTGAGCAGTACTTC | CASSQVLGAEQYF | many | TRBV4-3 | - | TRBJ2-7
TGTGCCAGCAGCCTGACAGGGTTTTCCTACGAGCAGTACTTC | CASSLTGFSYEQYF | many | TRBV2 | TRBD1 | TRBJ2-7
TGCAGCGCCTCGACAGGGGACAATCAGCCCCAGCATTTT | CSASTGDNQPQHF | many | TRBV29-1 | TRBD1 | TRBJ1-5
TGTGCCAGCAGTCAAATCTCCGGGACAGGGGGCCCGAACTCCTACGAGCAGTACTTC | CASSQISGTGGPNSYEQYF | - | TRBV28 | TRBD1 | TRBJ2-7
TGTGCCAGCAGCTTAGTGGGGGGGGCGAACACCGGGGAGCTGTTTTTT | CASSLVGGANTGELFF | many | TRBV5-4 | TRBD2 | TRBJ2-2
TGCGCCAGCAGCCAAGACCCCGGGACAGACCCTAGCACAGATACGCAGTATTTT | CASSQDPGTDPSTDTQYF | many | TRBV4-1 | TRBD1 | TRBJ2-3
TGCGCCAGCAGTCCAGGGAAAACCTACGAGCAGTACTTC | CASSPGKTYEQYF | many | TRBV10-1 | - | TRBJ2-7
TGTGCCAGCAAGTTGGGACCCTCTGGAAACACCATATATTTT | CASKLGPSGNTIYF | many | TRBV5-5 | - | TRBJ1-3
TGCAGTGCTTCCGGGACTAGCGGGATCGAGCAGTACTTC | CSASGTSGIEQYF | many | TRBV20-1 | TRBD2 | TRBJ2-7
TGTGCCAGCAGTCGGGACAGGGGGATCCATGGCTACACCTTC | CASSRDRGIHGYTF | many | TRBV27 | TRBD1 | TRBJ1-2
TGTGCCAGCAGCCCTATACAGGGTAGCGTAAACGAGCAGTACTTC | CASSPIQGSVNEQYF | many | TRBV11-2 | - | TRBJ2-7
TGTGCCAGCAGCCCCCTGACAGCGATAGGCGTCTCTGGGGCCAACGTCCTGACTTTC | CASSPLTAIGVSGANVLTF | - | TRBV7-2 | - | TRBJ2-6
TGTGCCAGCAGCCAAGCGGGAATCACCTACGAGCAGTACTTC | CASSQAGITYEQYF | many | TRBV3-1 | - | TRBJ2-7
TGTGCCAGCAGTTATGACAGTAATTCACCCCTCCACTTT | CASSYDSNSPLHF | many | TRBV6-6 | - | TRBJ1-6
TGCAGCGCCCGACGCGGCACAGATACGCAGTATTTT | CSARRGTDTQYF | many | TRBV29-1 | - | TRBJ2-3
TGCAGTGCTAGACCGGAAACCACAGATACGCAGTATTTT | CSARPETTDTQYF | many | TRBV20-1 | - | TRBJ2-3
TGCGCCAGCAGCCCTCTTGGAACCGCGGGAGAGACCCAGTACTTC | CASSPLGTAGETQYF | many | TRBV5-1 | - | TRBJ2-5
TGTGCCAGCAGCTCCACAGGGCAGGGCTACACCTTC | CASSSTGQGYTF | many | TRBV12-3/TRBV12-4 | - | TRBJ1-2
TGTGCCAGCAGCTCCACTAGCGGGAGTTTCAATGAGCAGTTCTTC | CASSSTSGSFNEQFF | many | TRBV7-9 | TRBD2 | TRBJ2-1
TGTGCCAGCAGTTCGGGACTAGCGGCGAACACCGGGGAGCTGTTTTTT | CASSSGLAANTGELFF | many | TRBV12-3/TRBV12-4 | TRBD2 | TRBJ2-2
TGTGCCAGCAGTGAATCCGGGAACTACGAGCAGTACTTC | CASSESGNYEQYF | many | TRBV2 | - | TRBJ2-7
TGTGCCAGCAGTGAAGCGGAGACGGAAAATGAGCAGTTCTTC | CASSEAETENEQFF | many | TRBV2 | - | TRBJ2-1
TGTGCCAGCAGCCAAACCTCACGGGGCACCGGGGAGCTGTTTTTT | CASSQTSRGTGELFF | many | TRBV11-2 | - | TRBJ2-2